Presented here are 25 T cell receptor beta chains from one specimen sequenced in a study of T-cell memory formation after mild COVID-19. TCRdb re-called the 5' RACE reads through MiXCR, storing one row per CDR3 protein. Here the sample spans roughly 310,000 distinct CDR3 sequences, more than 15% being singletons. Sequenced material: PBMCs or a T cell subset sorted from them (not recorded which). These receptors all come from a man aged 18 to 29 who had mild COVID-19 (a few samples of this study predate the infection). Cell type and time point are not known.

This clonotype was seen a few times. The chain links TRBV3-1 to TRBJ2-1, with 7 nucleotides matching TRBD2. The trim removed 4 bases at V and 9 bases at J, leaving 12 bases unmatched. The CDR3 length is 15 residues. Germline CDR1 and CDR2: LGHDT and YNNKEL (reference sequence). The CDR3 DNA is TGTGCCAGCAGCCTCCTTTCGAGCGGGGAGGGTGAGCAGTTCTTC. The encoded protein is CASSLLSSGEGEQFF.

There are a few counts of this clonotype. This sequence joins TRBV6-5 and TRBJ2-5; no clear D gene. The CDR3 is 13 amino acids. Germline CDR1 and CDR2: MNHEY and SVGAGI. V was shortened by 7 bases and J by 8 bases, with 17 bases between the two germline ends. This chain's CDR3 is CASTEDGMLTQYF. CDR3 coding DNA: TGTGCCAGCACCGAAGATGGGATGCTTACCCAGTACTTC.

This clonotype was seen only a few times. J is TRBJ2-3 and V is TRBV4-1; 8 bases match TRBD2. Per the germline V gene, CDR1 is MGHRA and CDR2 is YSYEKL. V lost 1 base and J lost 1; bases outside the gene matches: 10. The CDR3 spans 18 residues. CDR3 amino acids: CASSQGDPRAGGTDTQYF. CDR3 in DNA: TGCGCCAGCAGCCAAGGGGACCCTCGAGCGGGGGGCACAGATACGCAGTATTTT.

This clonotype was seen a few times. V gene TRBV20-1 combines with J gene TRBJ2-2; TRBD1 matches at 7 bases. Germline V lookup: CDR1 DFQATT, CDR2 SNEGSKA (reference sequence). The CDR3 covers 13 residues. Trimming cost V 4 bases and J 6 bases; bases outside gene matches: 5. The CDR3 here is CSATTGTPGELFF. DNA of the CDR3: TGCAGTGCTACGACAGGGACCCCCGGGGAGCTGTTTTTT.

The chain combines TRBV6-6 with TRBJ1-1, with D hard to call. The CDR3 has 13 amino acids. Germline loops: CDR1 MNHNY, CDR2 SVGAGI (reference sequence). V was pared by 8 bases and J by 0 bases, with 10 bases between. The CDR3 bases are TGTGCCAGCCGAGGAGGGATGAACACTGAAGCTTTCTTT. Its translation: CASRGGMNTEAFF.

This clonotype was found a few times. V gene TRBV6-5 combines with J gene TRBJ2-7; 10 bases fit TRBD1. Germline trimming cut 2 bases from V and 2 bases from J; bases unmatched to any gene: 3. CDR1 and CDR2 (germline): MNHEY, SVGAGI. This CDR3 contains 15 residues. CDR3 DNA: TGTGCCAGCAGTTACGGGACAGGGGTCCCCTACGAGCAGTACTTC. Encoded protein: CASSYGTGVPYEQYF.

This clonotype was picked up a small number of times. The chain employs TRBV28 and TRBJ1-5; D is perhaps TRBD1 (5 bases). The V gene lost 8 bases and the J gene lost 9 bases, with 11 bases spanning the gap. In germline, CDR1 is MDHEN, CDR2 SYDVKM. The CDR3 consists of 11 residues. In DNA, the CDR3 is TGTGCCAGCGGGGACCGGAGGCCCCAGCATTTT. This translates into CASGDRRPQHF.

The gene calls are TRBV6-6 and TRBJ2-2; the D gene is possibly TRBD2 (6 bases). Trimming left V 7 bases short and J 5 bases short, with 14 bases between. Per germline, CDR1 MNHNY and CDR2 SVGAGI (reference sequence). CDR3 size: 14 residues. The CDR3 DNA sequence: TGTGCCAGCAAGGCTAGCGTCGGGACCGGGGAGCTGTTTTTT. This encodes CASKASVGTGELFF.

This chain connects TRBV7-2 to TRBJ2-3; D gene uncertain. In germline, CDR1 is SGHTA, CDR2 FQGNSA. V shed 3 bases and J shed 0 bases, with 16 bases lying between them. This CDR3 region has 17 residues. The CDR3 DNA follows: TGTGCCAGCAGCTTTCTTAGGGCTTCCCCTAGCACAGATACGCAGTATTTT. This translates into CASSFLRASPSTDTQYF.

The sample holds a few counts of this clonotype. CDR3 coding DNA: TGTGCCAGCAGTTTTTGGGGGAAAGAGACCCAGTACTTC. It translates to CASSFWGKETQYF. V and J are TRBV12-3 or TRBV12-4 and TRBJ2-5; perhaps D is TRBD1 or TRBD2 (5 bases each). Trimming cost V 3 bases and J 3 bases, with 8 bases left between them. This CDR3 comprises 13 residues.

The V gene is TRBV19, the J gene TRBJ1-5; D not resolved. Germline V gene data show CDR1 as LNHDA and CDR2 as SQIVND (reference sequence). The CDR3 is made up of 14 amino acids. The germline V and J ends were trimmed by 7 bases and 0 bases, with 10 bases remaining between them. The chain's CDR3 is CASKYSDSNQPQHF. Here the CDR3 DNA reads TGTGCCAGTAAATACAGCGATAGCAATCAGCCCCAGCATTTT.

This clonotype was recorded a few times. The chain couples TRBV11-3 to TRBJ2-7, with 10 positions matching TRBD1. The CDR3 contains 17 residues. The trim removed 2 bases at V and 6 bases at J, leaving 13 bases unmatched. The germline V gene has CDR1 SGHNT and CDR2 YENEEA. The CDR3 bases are TGTGCCAGCAGCTTAACCACCCGGGACAGGGGTAAGGGCGAGCAGTACGTC. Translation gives CASSLTTRDRGKGEQYV.

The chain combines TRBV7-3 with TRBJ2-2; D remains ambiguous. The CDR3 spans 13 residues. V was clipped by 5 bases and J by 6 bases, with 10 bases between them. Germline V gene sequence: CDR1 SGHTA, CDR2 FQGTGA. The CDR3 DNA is TGTGCCAGCAGCCTGGTTAGAGCCGGGGAGCTGTTTTTT. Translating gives CASSLVRAGELFF.

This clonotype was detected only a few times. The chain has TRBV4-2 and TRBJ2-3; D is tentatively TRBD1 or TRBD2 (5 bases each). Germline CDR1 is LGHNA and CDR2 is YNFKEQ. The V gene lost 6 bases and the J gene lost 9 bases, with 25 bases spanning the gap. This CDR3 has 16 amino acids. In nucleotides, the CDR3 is TGTGCCAGCAGTGATGGGGCCAATCTCGGACTCGAAACGCAGTATTTT. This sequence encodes CASSDGANLGLETQYF.

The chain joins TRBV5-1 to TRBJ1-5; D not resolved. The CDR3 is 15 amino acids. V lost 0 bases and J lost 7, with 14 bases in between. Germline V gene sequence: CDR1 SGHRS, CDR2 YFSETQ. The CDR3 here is CASSLGGATEQPQHF. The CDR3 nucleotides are TGCGCCAGCAGCTTGGGGGGTGCAACGGAGCAGCCCCAGCATTTT.

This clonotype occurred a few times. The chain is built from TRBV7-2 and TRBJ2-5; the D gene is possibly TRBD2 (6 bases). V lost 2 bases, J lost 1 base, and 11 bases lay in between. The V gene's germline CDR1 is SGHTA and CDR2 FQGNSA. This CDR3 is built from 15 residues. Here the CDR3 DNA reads TGTGCCAGCAGCTTATGGACCGGGAGCCAAGAGACCCAGTACTTC. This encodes CASSLWTGSQETQYF.

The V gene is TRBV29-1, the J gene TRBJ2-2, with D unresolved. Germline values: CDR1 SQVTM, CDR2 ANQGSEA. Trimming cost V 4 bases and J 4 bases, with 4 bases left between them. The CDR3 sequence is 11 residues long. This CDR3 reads CSVGSTGELFF. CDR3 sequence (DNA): TGCAGCGTTGGATCCACCGGGGAGCTGTTTTTT.

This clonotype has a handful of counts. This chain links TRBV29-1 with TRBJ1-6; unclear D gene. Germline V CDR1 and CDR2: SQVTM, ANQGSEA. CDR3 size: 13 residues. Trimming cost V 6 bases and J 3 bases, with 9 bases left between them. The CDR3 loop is CSVRRDYNSPLHF. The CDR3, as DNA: TGCAGCGTCCGTAGGGACTATAATTCACCCCTCCACTTT.

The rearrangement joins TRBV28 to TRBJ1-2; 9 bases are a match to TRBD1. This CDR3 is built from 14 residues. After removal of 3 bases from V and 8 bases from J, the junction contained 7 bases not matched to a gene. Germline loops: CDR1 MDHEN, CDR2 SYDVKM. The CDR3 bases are TGTGCCAGCAGTTTGCTCGGACAGGGGAAAGGCTACACCTTC. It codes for CASSLLGQGKGYTF.

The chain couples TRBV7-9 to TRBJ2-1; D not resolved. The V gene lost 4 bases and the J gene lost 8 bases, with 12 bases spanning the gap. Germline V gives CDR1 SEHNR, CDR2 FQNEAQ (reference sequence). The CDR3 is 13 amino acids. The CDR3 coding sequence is TGTGCCAGCAGCTGGACCCCTAAGTATGAGCAGTTCTTC. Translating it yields CASSWTPKYEQFF.

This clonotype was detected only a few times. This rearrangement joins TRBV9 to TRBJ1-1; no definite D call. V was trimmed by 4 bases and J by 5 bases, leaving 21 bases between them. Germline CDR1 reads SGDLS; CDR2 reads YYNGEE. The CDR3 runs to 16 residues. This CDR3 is CASSPLQISAATEAFF. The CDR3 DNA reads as TGTGCCAGCAGCCCCCTTCAAATTTCAGCGGCAACTGAAGCTTTCTTT.

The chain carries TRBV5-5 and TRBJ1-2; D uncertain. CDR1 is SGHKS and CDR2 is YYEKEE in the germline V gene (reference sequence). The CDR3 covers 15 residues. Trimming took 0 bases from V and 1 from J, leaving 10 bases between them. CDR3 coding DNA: TGTGCCAGCAGCTTGGAGTGGAGCCTTAACTATGGCTACACCTTC. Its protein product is CASSLEWSLNYGYTF. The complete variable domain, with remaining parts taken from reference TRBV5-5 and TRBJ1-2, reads DAGVTQSPTHLIKTRGQQVTLRCSPISGHKSVSWYQQVLGQGPQFIFQYYEKEERGRGNFPDRFSARQFPNYSSELNVNALLLGDSALYLCASSLEWSLNYGYTFGSGTRLTVV.

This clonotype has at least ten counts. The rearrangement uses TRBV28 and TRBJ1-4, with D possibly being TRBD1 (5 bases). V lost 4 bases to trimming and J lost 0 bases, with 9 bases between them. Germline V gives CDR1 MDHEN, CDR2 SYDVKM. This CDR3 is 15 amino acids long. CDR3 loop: CASSSRDATNEKLFF. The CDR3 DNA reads TGTGCCAGCAGTTCAAGGGACGCAACTAATGAAAAACTGTTTTTT. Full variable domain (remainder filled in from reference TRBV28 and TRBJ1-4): DVKVTQSSRYLVKRTGEKVFLECVQDMDHENMFWYRQDPGLGLRLIYFSYDVKMKEKGDIPEGYSVSREKKERFSLILESASTNQTSMYLCASSSRDATNEKLFFGSGTQLSVL.

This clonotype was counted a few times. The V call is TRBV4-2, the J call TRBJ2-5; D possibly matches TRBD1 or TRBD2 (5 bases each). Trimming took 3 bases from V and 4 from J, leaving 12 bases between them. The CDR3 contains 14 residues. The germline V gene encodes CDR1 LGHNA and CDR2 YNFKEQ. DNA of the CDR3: TGTGCCAGCAGCCAGGGGACCACCTTAGAGACCCAGTACTTC. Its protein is CASSQGTTLETQYF.

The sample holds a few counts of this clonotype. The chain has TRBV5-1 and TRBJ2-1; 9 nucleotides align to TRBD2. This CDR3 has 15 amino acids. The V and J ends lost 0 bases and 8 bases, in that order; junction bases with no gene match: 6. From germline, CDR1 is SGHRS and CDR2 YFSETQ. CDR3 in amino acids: CASSLGGGGGDEQFF. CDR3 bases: TGCGCCAGCAGCTTGGGCGGCGGGGGGGGAGATGAGCAGTTCTTC.